This entry features one TCR beta chain sequence. Its antigen is not known. The data were obtained in a study of blood T cells in healthy people across ages. A second PCR, run for 7 to 11 cycles, used a sample-barcoded 5' primer plus a J-beta primer mix. TCRdb itself ran the 5' RACE reads through MiXCR, one entry per CDR3 protein. The sample has about 930,000 distinct CDR3 sequences; about 28% are singletons. The CDR3 runs to 15 residues. Trimming stripped 0 bases from V and 6 bases from J, with 13 bases between. Germline lookup yields CDR1 SGHRS and CDR2 YFSETQ. Overall study results and limits: There were more naive CD4+ cells and higher diversity in long-lived donors than in aged donors.

Donors were systemically healthy Caucasian individuals from Russia aged about 6 to 95 years. A further study also used this sample, focusing on T cells of mothers and their children.

The sequenced sample was blood. The V and J genes are TRBV5-1 and TRBJ2-1; weak D call: TRBD1 (6 bases). The clonotype was recovered from a woman in her forties in good health. The CDR3: CASSLEGGSFNEQFF. CDR3 DNA sequence: TGCGCCAGCAGCTTGGAAGGGGGAAGCTTCAATGAGCAGTTCTTC. Filled out from reference TRBV5-1 and TRBJ2-1, the complete variable domain reads KAGVTQTPRYLIKTRGQQVTLSCSPISGHRSVSWYQQTPGQGLQFLFEYFSETQRNKGNFPGRFSGRQFSNSRSEMNVSTLELGDSALYLCASSLEGGSFNEQFFGPGTRLTVL.